The 16 T cell receptor beta chains listed next were all sequenced from one sample in a study of control samples from healthy donors and cancer patients. Profiled with immunoSEQ multiplex PCR; TCRdb holds only in-frame clones, not every one. The sample yields about 120,000 clones, almost 95% seen once. The sequenced material came from PBMCs. All receptors come from a man older than 75 with head and neck cancer.

This clone came up a few times. The J gene is TRBJ2-7, the V gene TRBV9, with TRBD2 matching over 11 bases. There are 13 residues in the CDR3. Trimming took 2 bases from V and 6 from J; bases not matched to a gene: 1. Germline CDR1 and CDR2: SGDLS and YYNGEE. CDR3: CASSVGTSGEQYF. CDR3 DNA sequence: TGTGCCAGCAGCGTGGGGACTAGCGGCGAGCAGTACTTC.

V usage is TRBV30 and J usage is TRBJ1-1; a weak D match, TRBD1 (5 bases). Germline assignment: CDR1 GTSNPN and CDR2 SVGIG (reference sequence). Trimming pared 5 bases from V and 0 bases from J, leaving 10 bases between. CDR3 length: 13 amino acids. The CDR3 DNA is TGTGCCTGGGCGGGACTCCTGAACACTGAAGCTTTCTTT. Protein sequence: CAWAGLLNTEAFF.

Here the CDR3 DNA reads TGTGCCAGCAGTTCAGGAGTAGTCGGGGAGCAGTTCTTC. Its protein product is CASSSGVVGEQFF. The chain employs TRBV11-2 and TRBJ2-1; no clear D. The CDR3 sequence is 13 residues long. Trimming stripped 6 bases from V and 10 bases from J, with 16 bases between. Germline-derived CDR1 and CDR2 are SGHAT and FQNNGV.

The table lists this clone with a count of one. The J gene is TRBJ1-2, the V gene TRBV7-8, with a possible D match to TRBD1 (6 bases). The CDR3 covers 18 residues. Germline CDR1 reads SGHVS; CDR2 reads FQNEAQ. The V end was cut by 5 bases, the J end by 4 bases, with 26 bases between. CDR3 bases: TGTGCCAGCAGCCCCAAGGGTGGATTGGACAGTCTCCCCTATGGCTACACCTTC. This translates into CASSPKGGLDSLPYGYTF.

The chain employs TRBV12-3 or TRBV12-4 and TRBJ2-1; D perhaps matches TRBD2 (6 bases). Between the trimmed V and J ends, which lost 6 bases and 6 bases, there was a span of 12 bases. The CDR3 contains 13 residues. For the CDR3, the DNA is TGTGCCAGCAGCTCAGTGGGAGGCAATGAGCAGTTCTTC. Translation gives CASSSVGGNEQFF.

The chain has TRBV7-9 and TRBJ1-5; D is unclear. This CDR3 is built from 15 residues. The V and J ends lost 5 bases and 1 base respectively, with 12 bases between them. Per germline, CDR1 SEHNR and CDR2 FQNEAQ (reference sequence). CDR3 coding DNA: TGTGCCAGCAGCAAGTGGGGAGGAAGCAATCAGCCCCAGCATTTT. Translation gives CASSKWGGSNQPQHF.

The V and J genes are TRBV6-5 and TRBJ1-2; D ambiguous. Trimming removed 6 bases at V and 3 bases at J, with 8 bases between. The CDR3 loop spans 12 amino acids. Germline V lookup: CDR1 MNHEY, CDR2 SVGAGI. The CDR3 DNA is TGTGCCAGCAGCCGGACGGACTATGGCTACACCTTC. Encoded protein: CASSRTDYGYTF.

The J gene is TRBJ2-7, the V gene TRBV11-2; 9 nucleotides line up with TRBD1. The CDR3 covers 16 residues. V trimming: 5 bases; J trimming: 2 bases; junction bases outside the gene matches: 10. In germline, CDR1 is SGHAT, CDR2 FQNNGV. CDR3 bases: TGTGCCAGCAGCCACTCGAGTGGGACAGGGCCCTACGAGCAGTACTTC. Amino acid sequence: CASSHSSGTGPYEQYF.

The rearrangement links TRBV7-2 to TRBJ1-1; 7 nucleotides line up with TRBD1. The CDR3 extends over 14 amino acids. V lost 4 bases, J lost 1 base, and 3 bases stayed unmatched. Germline V CDR1 and CDR2: SGHTA, FQGNSA. The CDR3 DNA sequence: TGTGCCAGCAGCTCTACAGGGGAGAACACTGAAGCTTTCTTT. This translates into CASSSTGENTEAFF.

CDR3 amino acids: CASSNTGINQPQHF. The CDR3 nucleotides read TGTGCCAGTAGTAACACAGGGATCAATCAGCCCCAGCATTTT. The J gene is TRBJ1-5, the V gene TRBV19; tentatively, D is TRBD1 (6 bases). The CDR3 extends over 14 amino acids. CDR1 is LNHDA, CDR2 SQIVND, per germline (reference sequence). The V end lost 4 bases, the J end lost 3 bases, and 10 bases lay between the germline ends.

For this clone: Other DNA sequences in the sample encode the same CDR3. The V gene is TRBV5-4, the J gene TRBJ1-2; 10 nucleotides align to TRBD1. CDR1 and CDR2 (germline): SGHNT, YYREEE (reference sequence). This CDR3 is 14 amino acids long. V lost 5 bases and J lost 5; bases outside the gene matches: 6. This chain's CDR3 is CASRIGTGEYGYTF. CDR3 nucleotides: TGTGCCAGCAGGATTGGGACAGGGGAATATGGCTACACCTTC.

J is TRBJ2-2 and V is TRBV10-3, with 11 bases aligning to TRBD1. Germline assignment: CDR1 ENHRY and CDR2 SYGVKD. The CDR3 spans 14 residues. V lost 10 bases and J lost 4; bases outside the gene matches: 5. CDR3 DNA sequence: TGTGCCAGCTCTGGGACAGGGGGCACCGGGGAGCTGTTTTTT. Its protein product is CASSGTGGTGELFF.

This chain connects TRBV5-8 to TRBJ2-7, with 9 bases fitting TRBD1. Germline loops: CDR1 SGHTS, CDR2 YDEGEE. The CDR3 is 19 residues long. Unmatched junction bases numbered 16, after V lost 0 bases and J lost 3 bases. CDR3 region: CASSLGPRDRVSWDYEQYF. CDR3 DNA: TGTGCCAGCAGCTTGGGTCCCCGGGACAGGGTTTCTTGGGACTACGAGCAGTACTTC.

This CDR3 is CASSPQGFQETQYF. The DNA of the CDR3 is TGTGCCAGCTCACCACAGGGATTCCAAGAGACCCAGTACTTC. This rearrangement joins TRBV18 to TRBJ2-5; unclear D gene. V was clipped by 1 base and J by 1 base, with 7 bases between them. The CDR3 loop spans 14 amino acids. Germline CDR1 and CDR2: KGHSH and LQKENI.

In its sample, this clone was seen once. The CDR3 nucleotides are TGTGCCAGCAGCTTAACCGGCACAAGTGGGTTCGGGGAGCTGTTTTTT. Its translation: CASSLTGTSGFGELFF. The chain is built from TRBV7-8 and TRBJ2-2; D is unresolved. This CDR3 contains 16 residues. Trimming cost V 2 bases and J 7 bases, with 17 bases left between them. Germline CDR1 is SGHVS and CDR2 is FQNEAQ.

The V gene is TRBV6-6, the J gene TRBJ1-1; no firm D call. V was cut by 3 bases and J by 3 bases, with 11 bases left in between. CDR1 is MNHNY, CDR2 SVGAGI, per germline (reference sequence). The CDR3 is 14 amino acids. CDR3 DNA sequence: TGTGCCAGCAGTTATATAGGGAGGGACACTGAAGCTTTCTTT. Translation gives CASSYIGRDTEAFF.